This T cell receptor beta chain was sequenced in a study of T cells expressing NK-cell markers. About the research overall: Sorted CD3+CD56-NKG2C+, CD3+CD56+NKG2C+ and CD3+CD56+NKG2C- T cells supplied the TCR beta repertoires. Study-wide findings and caveats: Once again these clonotypes came out on top in the CD3+CD56-NKG2C+ fraction of a handful of donors.

A 5'RACE template switching approach incorporating UMIs was used to make TCR beta cDNA. Reanalyzing the 5' RACE reads, TCRdb keeps one entry per CDR3 protein, without DNA. The record lists about 260,000 distinct CDR3 sequences, of which the ten most abundant hold around 3.9%. Germline loops: CDR1 MDHEN, CDR2 SYDVKM. The CDR3 is made up of 16 amino acids. On this clonotype: The antigen remains unidentified.

This chain uses TRBV28 with TRBJ2-1; TCRdb selects TRBD2, and the lack of DNA leaves this call unchecked. This sequence originates from a woman between 18 and 70 years old in good health. The sequenced sample consisted of blood T cells: a sorted CD56 or NKG2C T cell subset, CD4+ or CD8+ T cells, or bulk PBMC T cells (not recorded which). The CDR3 sequence is CASSGRLAGAYNEQFF. The entire variable domain, with the rest obtained from reference TRBV28 and TRBJ2-1, is as follows: DVKVTQSSRYLVKRTGEKVFLECVQDMDHENMFWYRQDPGLGLRLIYFSYDVKMKEKGDIPEGYSVSREKKERFSLILESASTNQTSMYLCASSGRLAGAYNEQFFGPGTRLTVL.